The clone carrying this T cell receptor (beta chain) was observed a handful of times. The CDR3 is made up of 17 amino acids. The V segment lost 1 base and the J segment 7 bases; nucleotides outside the gene matches: 10. The germline V gene has CDR1 SEHNR and CDR2 FQNEAQ (reference sequence). Produced via immunoSEQ multiplex PCR; TCRdb's table is partial and in-frame only. Among nearly 250,000 clones listed, almost 85% were seen once. This study enrolled people aged 18 to 89 from approximately 25 US geographic areas. This record comes from a study of blood T cell repertoires in COVID-19. Study-wide background: The samples span acute and convalescent COVID-19 from the United States, Italy and Spain. T cells, B-cell-depleted T cells, or PBMCs provided the cDNA or gDNA that served as material.

The chain combines TRBV7-9 with TRBJ2-1; TRBD2 agrees at 10 bases. Source material: PBMCs or T cells enriched from blood (not recorded which). The origin of this receptor is a woman in her forties or fifties with acute COVID-19. The CDR3 DNA sequence: TGTGCCAGCAGCTTAGACCTCTCGGGACTAGCGAGTAATGAGCAGTTCTTC. Its protein is CASSLDLSGLASNEQFF.